Presented here are 10 T cell receptor beta chains from one specimen sequenced in a study of T cell responses to AZD1222 COVID-19 vaccine. TCRdb keeps only in-frame clones here, not all; method: immunoSEQ multiplex PCR. This table has about 130,000 clones, 75% to 90% appearing once. This specimen was peripheral blood, taken on day 0 of AZD1222 vaccination. The receptors here all came from an adult in good health.

The V and J genes are TRBV5-6 and TRBJ2-3; 7 nucleotides agree with TRBD2. In germline, CDR1 is SGHDT, CDR2 YYEEEE. This CDR3 has 15 amino acids. V lost 6 bases and J lost 2; bases outside the gene matches: 9. The CDR3 nucleotides read TGTGCCAGCACCCCGACGGGGGGATACACAGATACGCAGTATTTT. This codes for CASTPTGGYTDTQYF.

The chain recombines TRBV7-8 with TRBJ1-6, with 7 bases matching TRBD1. V trimming: 3 bases; J trimming: 14 bases; junction bases outside the gene matches: 16. Germline V gives CDR1 SGHVS, CDR2 FQNEAQ. The CDR3 runs to 16 residues. This CDR3 is CASSLHTGQRFEALHF. The CDR3 DNA is TGTGCCAGCAGCTTGCACACGGGACAGCGTTTCGAAGCCCTCCACTTT.

The genes are TRBV27 and TRBJ2-7; tentatively, D is TRBD1 (6 bases). Germline CDR1 and CDR2: MNHEY and SMNVEV (reference sequence). This CDR3 is 15 amino acids long. V lost 9 bases, J lost 2 bases, and 20 bases lay in between. The CDR3 bases are TGTGCCAGATTCCAGGGACATATTTTTACCTACGAGCAGTACTTC. Amino acids: CARFQGHIFTYEQYF.

This clone came up once. This chain uses TRBV10-2 with TRBJ1-1; no clear D gene. The germline V and J ends were trimmed by 7 bases and 1 base, with 10 bases remaining between them. CDR1 is WSHSY, CDR2 SAAADI, per germline. There are 13 residues in the CDR3. Here the CDR3 DNA reads TGCGCCAGCACCGTGACAAGGAACACTGAAGCTTTCTTT. Its translation: CASTVTRNTEAFF.

The V call is TRBV18, the J call TRBJ1-5; D not certain. The CDR3 totals 16 residues. V lost 6 bases and J lost 1, with 16 bases in between. Germline V gene data show CDR1 as KGHSH and CDR2 as LQKENI. In nucleotides, the CDR3 is TGTGCCAGCTCCCTTTCCTCCGGGGTGAGCAATCAGCCCCAGCATTTT. It codes for CASSLSSGVSNQPQHF.

The chain couples TRBV27 to TRBJ2-1; D not resolved. Germline V gene sequence: CDR1 MNHEY, CDR2 SMNVEV (reference sequence). This CDR3 region has 13 residues. Between the trimmed V and J ends, which lost 4 bases and 10 bases, there was a span of 14 bases. The DNA for the CDR3 is TGTGCCAGCAGTTCCGAAGACAAAAAAGAGCAGTTCTTC. It codes for CASSSEDKKEQFF.

The J gene is TRBJ2-5, the V gene TRBV18; 10 nucleotides align to TRBD2. J lost 5 bases, V lost 2 bases, and 5 bases had no gene match. CDR3 size: 15 residues. Germline-derived CDR1 and CDR2 are KGHSH and LQKENI. The CDR3 loop is CASSPFPSGGETQYF. The CDR3, as DNA: TGTGCCAGCTCACCATTCCCTAGCGGGGGTGAGACCCAGTACTTC.

The chain uses TRBV4-3 and TRBJ1-6; D is perhaps TRBD1 (5 bases). Trimming left V 2 bases short and J 9 bases short, with 14 bases between. Germline V lookup: CDR1 LGHNA, CDR2 YSLEER. The CDR3 is 15 residues long. CDR3 protein: CASSQQGGARSPLHF. For the CDR3, the DNA is TGCGCCAGCAGCCAACAAGGAGGGGCCCGTTCACCCCTCCACTTT.

J is TRBJ1-2 and V is TRBV30, with D unclear. V dropped 0 bases and J dropped 3 bases, with 8 bases sitting between them. The CDR3 covers 13 residues. The V gene's germline CDR1 is GTSNPN and CDR2 SVGIG (reference sequence). The DNA for the CDR3 is TGTGCCTGGAGTGTAGAGAGGGACTATGGCTACACCTTC. As protein: CAWSVERDYGYTF.

As DNA, the CDR3 is TGCGCCAGCAGCTTGGGGGACAGGGGGTACAATGAGCAGTTCTTC. As protein: CASSLGDRGYNEQFF. The gene calls are TRBV5-1 and TRBJ2-1; 11 positions agree with TRBD1. V shed 0 bases and J 4 bases; nucleotides not matched to a gene: 0. Per the germline V gene, CDR1 is SGHRS and CDR2 is YFSETQ. This CDR3 has 15 amino acids.